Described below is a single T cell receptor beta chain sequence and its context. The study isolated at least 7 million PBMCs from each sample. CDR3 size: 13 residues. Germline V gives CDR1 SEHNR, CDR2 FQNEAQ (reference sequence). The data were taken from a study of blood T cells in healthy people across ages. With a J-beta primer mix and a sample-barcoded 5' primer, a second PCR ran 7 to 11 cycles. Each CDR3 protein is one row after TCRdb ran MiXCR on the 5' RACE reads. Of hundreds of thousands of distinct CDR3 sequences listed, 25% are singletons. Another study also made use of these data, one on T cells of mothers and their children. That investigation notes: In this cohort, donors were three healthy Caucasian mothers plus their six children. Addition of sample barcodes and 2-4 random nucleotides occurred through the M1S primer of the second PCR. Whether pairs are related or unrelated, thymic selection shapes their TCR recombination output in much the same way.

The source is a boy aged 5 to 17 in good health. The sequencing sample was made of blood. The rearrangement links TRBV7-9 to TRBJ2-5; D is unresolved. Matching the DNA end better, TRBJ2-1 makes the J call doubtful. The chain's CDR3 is CASSLELEAEQFF. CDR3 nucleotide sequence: TGTGCCAGCAGCTTAGAGCTAGAGGCTGAGCAGTTCTTC.